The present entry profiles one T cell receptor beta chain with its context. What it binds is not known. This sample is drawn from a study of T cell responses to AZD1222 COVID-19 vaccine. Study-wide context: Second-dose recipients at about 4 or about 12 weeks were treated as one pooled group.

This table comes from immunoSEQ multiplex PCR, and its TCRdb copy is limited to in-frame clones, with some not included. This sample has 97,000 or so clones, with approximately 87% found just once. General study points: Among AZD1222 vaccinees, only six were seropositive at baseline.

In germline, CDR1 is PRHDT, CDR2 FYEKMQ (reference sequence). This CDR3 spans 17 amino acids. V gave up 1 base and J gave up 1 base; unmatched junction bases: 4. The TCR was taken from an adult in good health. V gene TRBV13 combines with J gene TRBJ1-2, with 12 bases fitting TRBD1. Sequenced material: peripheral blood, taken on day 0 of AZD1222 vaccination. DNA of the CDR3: TGTGCCAGCAGCTTAGCGGGGACAGGGGGCAATAACTATGGCTACACCTTC. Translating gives CASSLAGTGGNNYGYTF.